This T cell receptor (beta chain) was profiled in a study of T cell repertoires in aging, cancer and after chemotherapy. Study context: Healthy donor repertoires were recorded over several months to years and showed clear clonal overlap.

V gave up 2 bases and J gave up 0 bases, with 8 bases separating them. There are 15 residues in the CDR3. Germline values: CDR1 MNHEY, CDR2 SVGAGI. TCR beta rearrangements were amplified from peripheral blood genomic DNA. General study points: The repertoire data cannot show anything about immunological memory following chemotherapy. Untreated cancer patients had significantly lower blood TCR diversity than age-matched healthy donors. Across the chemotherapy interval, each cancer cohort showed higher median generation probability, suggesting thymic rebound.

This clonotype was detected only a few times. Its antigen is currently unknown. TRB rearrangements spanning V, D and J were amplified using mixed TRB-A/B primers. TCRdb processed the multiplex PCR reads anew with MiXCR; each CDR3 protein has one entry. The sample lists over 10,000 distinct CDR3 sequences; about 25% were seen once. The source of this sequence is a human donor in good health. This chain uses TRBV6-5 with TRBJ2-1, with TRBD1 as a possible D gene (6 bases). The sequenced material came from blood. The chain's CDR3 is CASSYGTNSYNEQFF. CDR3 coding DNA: TGTGCCAGCAGTTACGGGACAAACTCCTACAATGAGCAGTTCTTC.